This TCR beta chain was sequenced in a study of Graves' ophthalmopathy and Graves' hyperthyroidism. Study-level findings and limits: In blood, most expanded thyroid clonotypes above 0.001 frequency were also detected.

This clonotype appeared once. What it binds is not known. Investigators amplified TCR beta CDR3 regions from RNA transcripts. The workflow started with a first-round RT-PCR run with HTBI primers and then moved on to a second-round multiplex PCR. Each CDR3 protein gets one entry after TCRdb re-called the multiplex PCR reads with MiXCR. Of some 1.1 million distinct CDR3 sequences listed, about 35% are singletons. The CDR3 spans 13 residues. Trimming took off 10 bases at V and 2 bases at J, with 11 bases between the two ends. Germline V gives CDR1 ENHRY, CDR2 SYGVKD. The chain recombines TRBV10-3 with TRBJ2-2; D not certain. Sequences were obtained from peripheral blood or thyroid tissue (not recorded which). This clonotype was sampled from an adult man with Graves' hyperthyroidism. In DNA form, the CDR3 reads TGTGCCAACGTAGCCATAAACACCGGGGAGCTGTTTTTT. This encodes CANVAINTGELFF.